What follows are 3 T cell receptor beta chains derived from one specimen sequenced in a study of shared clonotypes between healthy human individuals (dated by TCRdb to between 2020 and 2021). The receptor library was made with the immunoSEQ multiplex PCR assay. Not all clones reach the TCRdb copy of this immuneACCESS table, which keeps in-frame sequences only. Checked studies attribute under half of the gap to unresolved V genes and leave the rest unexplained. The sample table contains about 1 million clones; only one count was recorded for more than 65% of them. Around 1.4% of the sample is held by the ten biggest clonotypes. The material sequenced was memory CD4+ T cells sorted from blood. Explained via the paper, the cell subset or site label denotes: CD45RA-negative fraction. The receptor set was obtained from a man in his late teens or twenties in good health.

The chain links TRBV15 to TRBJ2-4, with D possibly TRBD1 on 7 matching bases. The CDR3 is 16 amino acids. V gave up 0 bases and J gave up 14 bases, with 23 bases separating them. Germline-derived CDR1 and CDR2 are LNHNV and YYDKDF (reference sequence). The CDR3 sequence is CATSRDRGGGERKEYF. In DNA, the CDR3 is TGTGCCACCAGCAGAGATAGAGGAGGGGGCGAAAGGAAAGAGTACTTC.

Here the CDR3 reads CASSTTGLGYGYTF. DNA for the CDR3: TGTGCCAGCAGTACGACAGGCCTGGGCTATGGCTACACCTTC. V is TRBV2 and J is TRBJ1-2, with a tentative D call TRBD1 (6 bases). CDR3 length: 14 residues. Germline V gene data show CDR1 as SNHLY and CDR2 as FYNNEI. V lost 5 bases to trimming and J lost 4 bases, with 14 bases between them.

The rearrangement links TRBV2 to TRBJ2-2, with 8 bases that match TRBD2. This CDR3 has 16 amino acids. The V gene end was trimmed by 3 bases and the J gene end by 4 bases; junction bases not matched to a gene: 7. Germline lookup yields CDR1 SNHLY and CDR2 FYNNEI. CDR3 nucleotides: TGTGCCAGCAGTGAGAGTGCGGGGGGTTTCACCGGGGAGCTGTTTTTT. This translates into CASSESAGGFTGELFF.